This T cell receptor (beta chain) was observed in a study of blood T cells in healthy people across ages. This clonotype was picked up a small number of times. A sample-barcoded 5' primer and a J-beta primer mix were used in a second PCR of roughly 7 to 11 cycles. TCRdb re-called the 5' RACE reads with MiXCR, one entry per CDR3 protein. The sample holds fewer than 800,000 distinct CDR3 sequences, around 25% seen once. CDR3 length: 12 amino acids. Trimming left V 0 bases short and J 7 bases short, with 8 bases between. Germline CDR1 and CDR2: SGHRS and YFSETQ. These data were also reused for a study on T cells of mothers and their children. This second report adds: No T cell clones of persistent microchimeric origin were detected.

V and J are TRBV5-1 and TRBJ2-7, with no clear D. Material for sequencing was blood. This TCR derives from a boy aged 5-17 years in good health. The chain's CDR3 is CASSLGATEQYF. The CDR3 nucleotides are TGCGCCAGCAGCTTGGGAGCCACTGAGCAGTACTTC.